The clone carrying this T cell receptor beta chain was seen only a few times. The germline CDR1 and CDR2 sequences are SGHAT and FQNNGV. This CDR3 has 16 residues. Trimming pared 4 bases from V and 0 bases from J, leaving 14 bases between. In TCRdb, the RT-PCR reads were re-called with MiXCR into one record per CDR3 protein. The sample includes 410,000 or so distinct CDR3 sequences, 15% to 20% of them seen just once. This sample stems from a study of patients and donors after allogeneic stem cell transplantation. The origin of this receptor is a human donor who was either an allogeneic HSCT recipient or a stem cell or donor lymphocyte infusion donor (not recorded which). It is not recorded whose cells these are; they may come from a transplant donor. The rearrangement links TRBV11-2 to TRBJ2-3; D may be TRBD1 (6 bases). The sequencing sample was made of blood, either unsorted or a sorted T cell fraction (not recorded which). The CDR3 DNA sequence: TGTGCCAGCAGCTCCCTTAGGGGACAAAGCACAGATACGCAGTATTTT. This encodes CASSSLRGQSTDTQYF.